A selection of T cell receptor beta chains follows, all from one sample in a study of CD8 T cells in Susac syndrome. TCRdb ran MiXCR on the immunoSEQ multiplex PCR reads and lists one entry per CDR3 protein. The repertoire holds 120,000 or so distinct CDR3 sequences, with roughly 96% as singletons. Material for sequencing was CD4+ T cells from PBMCs. Receptors were obtained from a human donor in good health. The CDR3 runs from the conserved cysteine through the conserved F or W. The D gene is left open where the match is weak. The size field is filled for only some rows; it gives once, few, many or a size class.

clone size,J gene,D gene,V gene,CDR3 protein,CDR3 DNA
-,TRBJ1-2,-,TRBV5-6,CASRWGLDDGYTF,TGTGCCAGCAGGTGGGGCCTGGACGATGGCTACACCTTC
-,TRBJ2-5,TRBD1,TRBV29-1,CSGGQGSTETQYF,TGCAGCGGGGGACAGGGGAGTACGGAGACCCAGTACTTC
-,TRBJ1-5,-,TRBV6-1,CASSETRPQHF,TGTGCCAGCAGTGAAACACGGCCCCAGCATTTT
-,TRBJ2-3,TRBD2,TRBV5-1,CASSLLGLPDTQYF,TGCGCCAGCAGCTTGCTGGGACTACCAGATACGCAGTATTTT
once,TRBJ2-7,TRBD1,TRBV19,CASSTTGQGLTYEQYF,TGTGCCAGTAGTACCACCGGACAGGGTCTAACCTACGAGCAGTACTTC
once,TRBJ2-1,-,TRBV6-5,CASSSRGRDEQFF,TGTGCCAGCAGTTCGCGGGGCCGGGATGAGCAGTTCTTC
-,TRBJ2-1,TRBD2,TRBV12-3/TRBV12-4,CASIRTSTVPNEQFF,TGTGCCAGCATCCGGACTAGCACCGTCCCCAATGAGCAGTTCTTC
-,TRBJ2-5,-,TRBV7-2,CASSLGGKQETQYF,TGTGCCAGCAGCTTAGGAGGAAAACAAGAGACCCAGTACTTC
-,TRBJ1-2,-,TRBV29-1,CSVEREQGPYGYTF,TGCAGCGTTGAAAGGGAGCAAGGGCCCTATGGCTACACCTTC
-,TRBJ1-2,-,TRBV7-2,CASTIWGGGYTF,TGTGCCAGCACCATTTGGGGGGGCGGCTACACCTTC
-,TRBJ2-2,-,TRBV18,CASSRTQTTGELFF,TGTGCCAGCTCGCGGACCCAGACCACCGGGGAGCTGTTTTTT
once,TRBJ2-7,TRBD2,TRBV29-1,CSVGGGRYEQYF,TGCAGCGTTGGGGGCGGGAGGTACGAGCAGTACTTC
-,TRBJ1-5,-,TRBV19,CASTSRLRGNQPQHF,TGTGCCAGTACATCCCGCCTAAGAGGCAATCAGCCCCAGCATTTT
once,TRBJ1-1,-,TRBV3-1,CASSQDGRDTEAFF,TGTGCCAGCAGCCAAGATGGCAGGGACACTGAAGCTTTCTTT
once,TRBJ2-5,TRBD1,TRBV28,CASSLSGTGQETQYF,TGTGCCAGCAGTCTTTCCGGGACAGGGCAAGAGACCCAGTACTTC
-,TRBJ2-1,TRBD2,TRBV2,CASSVDSGRGNEQFF,TGTGCCAGCAGTGTAGATAGCGGGAGAGGTAATGAGCAGTTCTTC
-,TRBJ1-1,-,TRBV5-1,CASSFWMNTEAFF,TGCGCCAGCAGCTTCTGGATGAACACTGAAGCTTTCTTT
-,TRBJ2-5,TRBD1,TRBV24-1,CATSDPGQGRETQYF,TGTGCCACCAGTGATCCGGGACAGGGGCGAGAGACCCAGTACTTC
-,TRBJ1-4,-,TRBV25-1,CASSESHSGNEKLFF,TGTGCCAGCAGTGAATCCCATAGCGGAAATGAAAAACTGTTTTTT
-,TRBJ1-2,-,TRBV4-1,CASSSLDGNGYTF,TGCGCCAGCAGCTCTCTGGACGGAAATGGCTACACCTTC
-,TRBJ1-5,TRBD1,TRBV28,CASRSQGAVGQPQHF,TGTGCCAGCAGGTCCCAGGGGGCTGTAGGGCAGCCCCAGCATTTT
once,TRBJ1-1,TRBD1,TRBV2,CASRRQGQGNTEAFF,TGTGCCAGCAGACGACAGGGACAGGGGAACACTGAAGCTTTCTTT
once,TRBJ1-4,-,TRBV19,CASSHTRGSPATNEKLFF,TGTGCCAGCAGTCATACCCGTGGCAGCCCTGCAACTAATGAAAAACTGTTTTTT
once,TRBJ1-2,TRBD1,TRBV28,CASSFGDRDYNGYTF,TGTGCCAGCAGTTTTGGGGACAGGGATTATAATGGCTACACCTTC
-,TRBJ1-2,-,TRBV3-1,CASSPATGGQMGGYTF,TGTGCCAGCAGCCCCGCAACCGGAGGTCAGATGGGGGGCTACACCTTC
-,TRBJ1-4,-,TRBV23-1,CASSQSRHNREKLFF,TGCGCCAGCAGTCAATCTAGGCATAACCGGGAAAAACTGTTTTTT
-,TRBJ2-3,TRBD1,TRBV4-1,CASSLRTGTSTDTQYF,TGCGCCAGCAGCCTTCGGACAGGGACTAGCACAGATACGCAGTATTTT
-,TRBJ2-5,TRBD1,TRBV3-1,CASSTPWTGARQETQYF,TGTGCCAGCAGCACACCCTGGACAGGAGCTCGACAAGAGACCCAGTACTTC
once,TRBJ2-7,-,TRBV7-9,CASSSYRVAAPYEQYF,TGTGCCAGCAGCTCCTATAGAGTGGCGGCTCCCTACGAGCAGTACTTC
-,TRBJ2-3,-,TRBV27,CASKSFAGGATDTQYF,TGTGCCAGCAAATCTTTCGCCGGGGGCGCTACAGATACGCAGTATTTT
-,TRBJ2-7,TRBD1,TRBV7-2,CASSNRQGAGEQYF,TGTGCCAGCAGCAATCGACAGGGGGCAGGGGAGCAGTACTTC
-,TRBJ2-5,TRBD1,TRBV3-1,CASSPYRGRETQYF,TGTGCCAGCAGCCCCTACAGGGGACGGGAGACCCAGTACTTC
-,TRBJ1-5,-,TRBV27,CASSPTDQPQHF,TGTGCCAGCAGTCCCACGGATCAGCCCCAGCATTTT
-,TRBJ1-2,TRBD1,TRBV18,CASSPIQGQGLSEGYTF,TGTGCCAGCTCACCCATTCAAGGACAGGGTTTATCGGAAGGCTACACCTTC
-,TRBJ2-1,TRBD1,TRBV29-1,CSVDPGQGYEQFF,TGCAGCGTGGACCCGGGACAGGGCTATGAGCAGTTCTTC